These 19 T cell receptor beta chains were sequenced from one sample in a study of spatial heterogeneity in lung cancer. TCRdb reanalysed the 5' RACE reads using MiXCR and keeps one entry per CDR3 protein. Among some 44,000 distinct CDR3 sequences listed, roughly 13% were seen once. This sample's time point: sample taken at primary tumor resection. This sample comprised PBMCs, obtained at surgery. All receptors come from a male donor with early-stage non-small cell lung cancer.

This clonotype was seen a handful of times. The chain couples TRBV5-1 to TRBJ2-7; D gene uncertain. CDR3 length: 14 amino acids. Trimming cost V 5 bases and J 7 bases, with 19 bases left between them. The germline V gene has CDR1 SGHRS and CDR2 YFSETQ. CDR3 sequence reads: CASRGYSSVNEQYF. The CDR3 nucleotides read TGCGCCAGCAGGGGCTACTCCTCGGTTAATGAGCAGTACTTC.

This clonotype has only a few counts. The chain has TRBV9 and TRBJ1-6; the D gene is possibly TRBD1 (5 bases). The germline CDR1 and CDR2 sequences are SGDLS and YYNGEE. V lost 0 bases and J lost 10, with 14 bases in between. The CDR3 length is 15 residues. The CDR3 DNA is TGTGCCAGCAGCGTAGGGGGCAGCCGGGGATCACCCCTCCACTTT. It specifies CASSVGGSRGSPLHF.

This clonotype occurred many times. This sequence joins TRBV2 and TRBJ1-5, with TRBD1 as a possible D gene (5 bases). This CDR3 region has 14 residues. Per germline, CDR1 SNHLY and CDR2 FYNNEI. Trimming pared 8 bases from V and 7 bases from J, leaving 18 bases between. The CDR3 is CASSWIGREQPQHF. For the CDR3, the DNA is TGTGCCAGCTCATGGATAGGCAGGGAACAGCCCCAGCATTTT. Combining the CDR3 with reference TRBV2 and TRBJ1-5 gives the whole variable domain EPEVTQTPSHQVTQMGQEVILRCVPISNHLYFYWYRQILGQKVEFLVSFYNNEISEKSEIFDDQFSVERPDGSNFTLKIRSTKLEDSAMYFCASSWIGREQPQHFGDGTRLSIL.

This clonotype was counted many times. The chain uses TRBV7-2 and TRBJ2-3; 11 bases match TRBD1. The V segment lost 5 bases and the J segment 4 bases; nucleotides outside the gene matches: 5. Germline V CDR1 and CDR2: SGHTA, FQGNSA. The CDR3 has 15 residues. CDR3 amino acids: CASSGRDRGSDTQYF. In DNA, the CDR3 is TGTGCCAGCAGCGGCCGGGACAGGGGGTCAGATACGCAGTATTTT.

The chain is built from TRBV9 and TRBJ1-2; 7 nucleotides match TRBD1. Germline CDR1 reads SGDLS; CDR2 reads YYNGEE. This CDR3 is built from 14 residues. V was clipped by 5 bases and J by 0 bases; unmatched bases: 4. CDR3 residues: CASRDDRANYGYTF. In DNA, the CDR3 is TGTGCCAGCAGGGATGACAGGGCTAACTATGGCTACACCTTC.

This clonotype was seen a handful of times. The chain employs TRBV29-1 and TRBJ1-4; 7 bases align to TRBD1. Germline V CDR1 and CDR2: SQVTM, ANQGSEA. Trimming cost V 1 base and J 8 bases; bases outside gene matches: 4. The CDR3 is made up of 13 amino acids. CDR3 coding DNA: TGCAGCGTTGAAGGGACAGGAGACGAAAAACTGTTTTTT. The encoded protein is CSVEGTGDEKLFF.

Many counts were recorded for this clonotype. The junction differs from germline at one of its ends, possibly a read error. The rearrangement uses TRBV7-3 and TRBJ2-2; 8 bases fit TRBD2. Germline V lookup: CDR1 SGHTA, CDR2 FQGTGA. The CDR3 is made up of 15 amino acids. The CDR3 protein is CASSLSGRNNGELFF. CDR3 nucleotide sequence: TGTGCCAGCAGCTTAAGCGGGAGGAACAACGGGGAGCTGTTTTTT. The full variable domain, in which reference TRBV7-3 and TRBJ2-2 provide the parts outside the CDR3, is GAGVSQTPSNKVTEKGKYVELRCDPISGHTALYWYRQSLGQGPEFLIYFQGTGAADDSGLPNDRFFAVRPEGSVSTLKIQRTERGDSAVYLCASSLSGRNNGELFFGEGSRLTVL.

This clonotype has ten or more counts. The chain is built from TRBV28 and TRBJ2-2; D uncertain. CDR1 MDHEN and CDR2 SYDVKM come from the germline V gene. V shed 6 bases and J shed 3 bases, with 11 bases lying between them. The CDR3 length is 14 residues. The CDR3 nucleotides are TGTGCCAGCAGGCCTCCAGGAGACACCGGGGAGCTGTTTTTT. Translated, it gives CASRPPGDTGELFF. The full variable domain, in which reference TRBV28 and TRBJ2-2 provide the parts outside the CDR3, is DVKVTQSSRYLVKRTGEKVFLECVQDMDHENMFWYRQDPGLGLRLIYFSYDVKMKEKGDIPEGYSVSREKKERFSLILESASTNQTSMYLCASRPPGDTGELFFGEGSRLTVL.

In its sample, this clonotype was seen once. The rearrangement links TRBV2 to TRBJ2-2, with a tentative D call TRBD2 (5 bases). The germline CDR1 and CDR2 sequences are SNHLY and FYNNEI. The length of the CDR3 is 12 residues. Trimming took 5 bases from V and 6 from J, leaving 7 bases between them. The CDR3, as DNA: TGTGCCAGCAGTCACGGGGCCGGGGAGCTGTTTTTT. Its translation is CASSHGAGELFF.

This clonotype showed up many times. The genes are TRBV5-1 and TRBJ1-1; D ambiguous. Trimming stripped 2 bases from V and 1 base from J, with 9 bases between. This CDR3 comprises 14 residues. Germline V gene sequence: CDR1 SGHRS, CDR2 YFSETQ. The CDR3 protein is CASSFGRENTEAFF. In DNA, the CDR3 is TGCGCCAGCAGCTTCGGCAGAGAGAACACTGAAGCTTTCTTT.

The table lists this clonotype with many counts. The CDR3 DNA is TGTGCCACAGGGGGGACACCGCCGGACACTGAAGCTTTCTTT. This translates into CATGGTPPDTEAFF. The chain recombines TRBV10-3 with TRBJ1-1; 7 bases align to TRBD1. Looked up from germline, CDR1 is ENHRY and CDR2 is SYGVKD. The trim removed 10 bases at V and 3 bases at J, leaving 11 bases unmatched. The length of the CDR3 is 14 residues.

This clonotype was observed a handful of times. The J gene is TRBJ1-5, the V gene TRBV2, with D uncertain. Germline CDR1 SNHLY, CDR2 FYNNEI. The CDR3 totals 15 residues. Trimming pared 2 bases from V and 0 bases from J, leaving 8 bases between. Here the CDR3 DNA reads TGTGCCAGCAGTGAAAGCAGGATTAGCAATCAGCCCCAGCATTTT. Protein product: CASSESRISNQPQHF.

This clonotype was detected many times. The chain uses TRBV28 and TRBJ1-2; D perhaps matches TRBD1 (5 bases). V gave up 2 bases and J gave up 4 bases, with 11 bases separating them. The CDR3 spans 14 residues. Per the germline V gene, CDR1 is MDHEN and CDR2 is SYDVKM. CDR3 protein: CASSLGGDAYGYTF. The DNA for the CDR3 is TGTGCCAGCAGTTTAGGGGGAGACGCCTATGGCTACACCTTC.

In its sample, this clonotype was seen many times. This sequence joins TRBV7-2 and TRBJ1-5; D may be TRBD1 (5 bases). The CDR3 length is 16 residues. V was pared by 1 base and J by 4 bases, with 14 bases between. Germline CDR1 is SGHTA and CDR2 is FQGNSA. The CDR3 nucleotides read TGTGCCAGCAGCTTAGGGCCAGGGTTTGGTAATCAGCCCCAGCATTTT. Its translation: CASSLGPGFGNQPQHF.

This clonotype was seen more than once but under ten times. The CDR3 nucleotides read TGTGCCAGCAGCTTGGCGGGACTTCACTCTGGGGCCAACGTCCTGACTTTC. This gives the protein CASSLAGLHSGANVLTF. V and J are TRBV5-4 and TRBJ2-6; possible D gene TRBD2, 6 bases. V gave up 0 bases and J gave up 0 bases, with 10 bases separating them. The germline CDR1 and CDR2 sequences are SGHNT and YYREEE (reference sequence). The CDR3 consists of 17 residues.

This clonotype appeared a few times. J is TRBJ2-1 and V is TRBV20-1, with a tentative D call TRBD2 (5 bases). Looked up from germline, CDR1 is DFQATT and CDR2 is SNEGSKA (reference sequence). The V end was cut by 4 bases, the J end by 1 base, with 20 bases between. The CDR3 has 17 residues. CDR3 nucleotides: TGCAGTGCTAAACCACAGAAACGGGATGGGTCCTACAATGAGCAGTTCTTC. It encodes CSAKPQKRDGSYNEQFF.

The table lists this clonotype with many counts. V gene TRBV28 combines with J gene TRBJ2-1, with a weak D call TRBD2 (6 bases). CDR3 length equals 15 residues. V dropped 7 bases and J dropped 0 bases, with 13 bases sitting between them. Germline values: CDR1 MDHEN, CDR2 SYDVKM. The CDR3 coding sequence is TGTGCCAGCATCCACACCGGGAGCTCCTACAATGAGCAGTTCTTC. This codes for CASIHTGSSYNEQFF.

This clonotype was counted a few times. V gene TRBV12-3 or TRBV12-4 combines with J gene TRBJ2-7, with 12 bases that match TRBD2. This CDR3 has 14 residues. J was trimmed by 5 bases and V by 6 bases; bases with no gene match: 5. This CDR3 is CASRLLAGGDEQYF. Written as DNA, the CDR3 is TGTGCCAGCAGACTACTAGCGGGAGGAGACGAGCAGTACTTC.

The V and J genes are TRBV9 and TRBJ1-2, with a tentative D call TRBD1 (5 bases). This CDR3 comprises 15 residues. Germline V gene sequence: CDR1 SGDLS, CDR2 YYNGEE. Trimming cost V 0 bases and J 5 bases, with 14 bases left between them. CDR3 DNA: TGTGCCAGCAGCGTAGCAGCAGGGATACGGTATGGCTACACCTTC. Its protein product is CASSVAAGIRYGYTF.